This T cell receptor (beta chain) was recovered during a study of cytomegalovirus exposure and HLA in healthy donors (dated by TCRdb to between 2016 and 2019). Background for the entire study: An earlier analysis of a few hundred of the donors reported 276 Gb of sequence data and approximately 120 million unique TCR beta sequences obtained from around 190 million T cells. Roughly 300 gigabases of sequencing data and approximately 85 million unique TCR sequences were included in an early release covering about 700 HLA-typed donors. The genetic ancestry cluster associated with self-reported Caucasian donors included over 80% of the roughly 400 genotyped donors. The aim of the study was to test whether cataloging public T cell receptors could identify signatures of past pathogen exposure. The study profiled the T cell repertoires of about 720 subjects by immunosequencing and related them to cytomegalovirus serostatus. Along with the approximately 600-subject first cohort, a separate validation cohort of over 90 different subjects was used. To predict cytomegalovirus infection status, the study brought together high-throughput TCR immunosequencing, statistical association of individual TCRs with disease status, and machine learning. In a later analysis, previously published TCR beta repertoires from 550 to 750 donors were re-analyzed and high-resolution HLA genotyping was added so that TCR occurrence patterns could be studied. Rather than drawing on any new phenotypic data, the later analysis identified candidate immune exposures from TCR beta sequences and the way those sequences occurred across donors. An earlier analysis of fewer than 750 of the donors used high-throughput TCR beta sequencing to judge whether each TCR beta V gene segment behaved as functional or pseudogenic. Donor age, sex, ethnicity and CMV serostatus were compiled together with the repertoire data. A later genetic analysis took genome-wide SNP genotypes for about 65% of the 666 donors and used that subset as a discovery cohort. Every discovery cohort repertoire had been produced on one sequencing platform. HLA typing included class I and class II loci at four-digit resolution. Typing coverage differed by locus: A, B, C, DRB1 and DQB1 were typed in about 629-640 donors, DQA1 in about 560, DPA1 in 600 to 610, and DPB1 in approximately 450. Roughly 5 DR-DQ haplotypes were treated as single units for association and clustering because of strong linkage in the cohort. Among some 400 genotyped donors of the cohort, an average of roughly 230,000 unique TCR beta nucleotide sequences was sequenced per donor, of which 15% to 20% were non-productive. General study outcomes and caveats: A later analysis found that HLA-associated TCR beta chains were more clonally expanded and had lower generation probabilities than equally common non-associated chains. Most TCR sequences were seen in very few donors, while some public TCRs were found in many individuals. Because HLA typing was missing for some donors at each locus, association tests included only the typed subset. Correlated functional status among segregating V segments might reflect linkage disequilibrium, but an unknown experimental factor could not be ruled out. Because counts were too low, seventeen rarely observed V segments, including chromosome 9 orphons, were excluded from the earlier analysis of 587 of the donors. At a false discovery rate of 0.05, a later analysis linked 16,951 TCR beta sequences to specific HLA alleles. Most CMV-associated TCR beta chains appeared to be HLA-restricted in a later analysis, and the HLA associations seemed to be driven largely by CMV exposure. An association between a missense DCLRE1C variant and V-gene and J-gene trimming of TCR beta chains was found in a later genetic analysis and replicated in an independent cohort. Strong co-occurrence of HLA alleles, especially DR and DQ, made assigning TCR associations to individual alleles difficult. According to a later analysis, TCR association rates differed among HLA loci, with DRB1 alleles showing the most associated TCRs and HLA-C alleles showing the fewest. The sequencing pipeline was judged likely to have produced a cluster of highly shared sequence variants as a technical artifact. Several of the top co-occurrence clusters appeared to be linked to parvovirus B19, influenza, CMV and Epstein-Barr virus, according to a later analysis. Cytomegalovirus status was reported to be diagnosed by the classifier with high specificity and sensitivity in both the original and validation cohorts. The study listed 164 TCR beta chains as associated with cytomegalovirus. Only TCR beta chains were sequenced in this cohort, and the absence of alpha or paired-chain data limited detectable features. A further reported finding was that TCR beta sequences accurately predicted the HLA-A and HLA-B alleles for most subjects in the first cohort. According to the authors, the approach could potentially be generalized to other disease states and immunological phenotypes. In an earlier analysis of some 550 of the donors, most TCR beta V segments were observed in productive rearrangements about 90% or about 30% of the time, broadly matching IMGT annotations. Some IMGT-functional V segments, including TRBV6-2 and TRBV6-3, could not be told apart with the 87-base-pair reads, so those segments were excluded. A later genetic analysis reported fewer N-insertions in productive TCRs among donors in an Asian-associated ancestry cluster than the roughly 700-donor mean. Sequencing depth was assumed to be roughly uniform across donors in the presence/absence analyses, though that assumption may not hold. A few of the identified cytomegalovirus-associated TCR beta chains were confirmed in vitro to be specific for cytomegalovirus antigens. Immune exposure information for the cohort was limited to CMV serostatus.

This clone was detected only a few times. Its antigen has not been determined. No much larger clonotype is one base removed from it; base qualities were not supplied. In total, 666 healthy bone marrow donors made up the cohort. Cohort members were all nominally healthy when sampled, although unrecorded immune exposures were likely present. The donor tested CMV seronegative, placing the donor among the 350 or so seronegative members of the cohort. Each donor provided a peripheral blood sample, and peripheral blood mononuclear cells were used for TCR beta sequencing. The Qiagen DNeasy Blood Extraction Kit was used to extract genomic DNA from the blood cell samples. The library was generated by the immunoSEQ multiplex PCR assay. For the multiplex PCR, a mixture combining 60 forward primers for TCR Vbeta segments and 13 reverse primers for TCR Jbeta segments was used. A multiplex PCR assay on genomic DNA amplified the CDR3 region of rearranged TCR beta genes. Amplified TCR beta libraries were sequenced as 87-base-pair reads on the Illumina HiSeq System. The paper's processing steps were these. Across the 670 or so repertoires, a later analysis counted roughly 77 million unique TCR beta chains, roughly 11 million of which were shared by at least two donors. To remove PCR and sequencing errors, raw reads were error-corrected and collapsed into unique sequences using a nearest-neighbor algorithm that merged closely related sequences. V, D and J gene segments were assigned by aligning CDR3 sequences to IMGT reference sequences. For a sequence to be retained, a match of at least six nucleotides to both a V gene segment and a J gene segment was required. Rearrangements were called productive when the CDR3 lacked stop codons and stayed in frame with V and J; all others were non-productive. CDR3 was defined by IMGT convention, running from the second conserved V-encoded cysteine to the conserved J-encoded phenylalanine. In an earlier analysis of around 640 of the donors, sequences lacking an unambiguous match to a single V gene segment were excluded. An earlier analysis of some 610 of the donors called V segments functional above 56.7% productive rearrangements and segregating when the between-donor standard deviation exceeded 5%. To diagnose cytomegalovirus status from the catalog of TCR beta chain sequences, a statistical classification framework was built. A later analysis assigned V and J genes by comparing TCR nucleotide sequences with IMGT/GENE-DB human TR gene sequences. Using the TCRdist pipeline, a later analysis assigned CDR3 sequences along with most-parsimonious VDJ recombination scenarios. In a later analysis, each TCR beta chain was defined by its CDR3 amino acid sequence together with its V-gene family, and reads lacking a unique V-gene family were excluded. In a later analysis, approximately 590 highly shared, low-generation-probability nucleotide sequences were removed to address suspected cross-contamination and a sequencing artifact. A later analysis calculated a clonal expansion index for each public chain from normalized within-repertoire ranks of inferred template counts. In a later analysis, generation probabilities were computed using a VDJ recombination model fitted to out-of-frame rearrangements, and the results were checked against IGoR. In a later analysis, TCR-TCR, TCR-HLA and TCR-CMV co-occurrence was scored with hypergeometric tests, and a repertoire-size bias correction was applied to TCR pairs. To estimate false discovery rates, a later analysis permuted the HLA or CMV assignments 20 times. A later analysis grouped co-occurring TCRs with DBSCAN, adding TCRdist sequence similarity when clustering within HLA-allele-positive subsets. Repertoires with fewer than 30,000 or more than 120,000 public chains were left out of co-occurrence clustering, as were five repertoires with anomalous nucleotide sharing. The table was pulled from immuneACCESS by TCRdb, which kept in-frame rearrangements only. Such tables lose some clones; where checked, under half of the loss comes from unresolved V genes, and the rest has no known cause. That table gives V, J and clone size, and the DNA gave D and trimming. The sample yields some 140,000 clones; around 77% were counted once. The ten largest account for more than 0.75% of the sample.

CDR1 is given as SGDLS and CDR2 as YYNGEE, both from the germline V gene. The CDR3 has 15 amino acids, counting the end cysteine and phenylalanine. Of the read, only the CDR3 DNA is kept; its 45 bases are in frame from base 1. Trimmed from V: 4 bases; trimmed from J: 1 base; junction bases lacking a gene match: 8. Input material: PBMCs. The sequence came from a man between 18 and 35 years old in good health and CMV-seronegative. In this chain, TRBV9 is recombined with TRBJ2-7, with 7 bases aligning to TRBD1. The DNA reads as follows: TGTGCCAGCAGCTCCCACCCGGGACAGTCCTACGAGCAGTACTTC. Translated, this is CASSSHPGQSYEQYF.